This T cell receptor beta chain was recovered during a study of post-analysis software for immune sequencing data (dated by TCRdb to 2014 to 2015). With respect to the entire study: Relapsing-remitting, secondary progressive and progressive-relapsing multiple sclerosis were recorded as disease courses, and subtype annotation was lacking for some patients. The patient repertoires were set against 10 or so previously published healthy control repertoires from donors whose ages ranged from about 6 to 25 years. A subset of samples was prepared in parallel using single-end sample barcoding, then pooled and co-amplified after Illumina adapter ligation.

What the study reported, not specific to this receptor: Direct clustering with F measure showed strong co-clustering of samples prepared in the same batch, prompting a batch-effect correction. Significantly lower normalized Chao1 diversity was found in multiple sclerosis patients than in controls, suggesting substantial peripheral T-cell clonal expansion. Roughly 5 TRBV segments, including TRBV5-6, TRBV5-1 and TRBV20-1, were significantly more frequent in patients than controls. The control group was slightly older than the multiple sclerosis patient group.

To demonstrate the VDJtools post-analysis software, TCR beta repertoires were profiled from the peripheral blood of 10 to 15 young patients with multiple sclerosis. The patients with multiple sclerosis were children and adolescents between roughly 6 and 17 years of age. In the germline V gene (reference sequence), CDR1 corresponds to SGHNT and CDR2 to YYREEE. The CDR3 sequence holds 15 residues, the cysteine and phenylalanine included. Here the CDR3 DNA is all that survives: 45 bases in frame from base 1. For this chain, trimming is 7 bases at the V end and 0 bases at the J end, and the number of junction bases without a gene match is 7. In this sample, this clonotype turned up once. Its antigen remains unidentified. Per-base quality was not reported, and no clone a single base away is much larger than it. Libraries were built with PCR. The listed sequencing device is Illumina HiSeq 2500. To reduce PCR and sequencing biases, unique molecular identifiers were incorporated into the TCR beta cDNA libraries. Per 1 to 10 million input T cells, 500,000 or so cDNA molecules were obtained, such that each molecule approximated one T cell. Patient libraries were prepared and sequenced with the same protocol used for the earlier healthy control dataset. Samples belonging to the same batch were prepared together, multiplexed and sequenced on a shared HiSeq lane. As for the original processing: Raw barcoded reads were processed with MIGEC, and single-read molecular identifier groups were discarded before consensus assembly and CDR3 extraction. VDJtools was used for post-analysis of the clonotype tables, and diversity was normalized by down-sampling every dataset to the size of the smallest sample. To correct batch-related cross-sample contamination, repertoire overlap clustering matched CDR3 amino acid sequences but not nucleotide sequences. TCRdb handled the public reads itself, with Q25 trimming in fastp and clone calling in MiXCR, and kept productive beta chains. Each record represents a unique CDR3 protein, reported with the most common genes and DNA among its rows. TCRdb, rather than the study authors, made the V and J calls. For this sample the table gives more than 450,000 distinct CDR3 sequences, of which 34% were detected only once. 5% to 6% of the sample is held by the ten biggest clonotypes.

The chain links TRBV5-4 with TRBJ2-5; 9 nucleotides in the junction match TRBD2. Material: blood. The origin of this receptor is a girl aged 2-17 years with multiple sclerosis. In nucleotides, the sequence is TGTGCCAGCTCGGTTACTAGCGGGTACCAAGAGACCCAGTACTTC. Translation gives CASSVTSGYQETQYF.